This note documents a single TCR beta chain sequence. CDR1 MDHEN and CDR2 SYDVKM come from the germline V gene. This CDR3 has 14 amino acids. The V end lost 0 bases, the J end lost 2 bases, and 5 bases lay between the germline ends. This sample is part of a study of cytomegalovirus exposure and HLA in healthy donors. Use of 60 Vbeta and 13 Jbeta primers characterized the PCR. Assay used: immunoSEQ multiplex PCR; TCRdb lists only in-frame clones, some missing. Here the sample spans about 180,000 clones, around 76% being singletons. The TCR comes from a man in his forties or fifties in good health and CMV-seronegative. The V gene is TRBV28, the J gene TRBJ1-3; D gene uncertain. Source material: PBMCs. The CDR3 spells CASSLWGPGNTIYF. DNA of the CDR3: TGTGCCAGCAGTTTATGGGGCCCTGGAAACACCATATATTTT.